This T cell receptor beta chain was recovered during a study of T cell changes during pregnancy in multiple sclerosis. Produced via immunoSEQ multiplex PCR; TCRdb's table is partial and in-frame only. The sample carries about 59,000 clones, roughly 93% recorded once. J was trimmed by 6 bases and V by 1 base; bases with no gene match: 4. This CDR3 spans 15 amino acids. Germline assignment: CDR1 SGHNT and CDR2 YYREEE (reference sequence). The origin of this receptor is a female donor with multiple sclerosis, enrolled in a pregnancy study. The material was peripheral blood, obtained in the second trimester of pregnancy. This sequence joins TRBV5-4 and TRBJ2-1; 10 nucleotides align to TRBD2. The CDR3 here is CASSLPAGGINEQFF. The CDR3 DNA sequence: TGTGCCAGCAGCTTGCCAGCGGGGGGGATCAATGAGCAGTTCTTC.